This T cell receptor beta chain was recorded in a study of early T cells in non-severe SARS-CoV-2 infection (TCRdb year 2021). With regard to the full study: Because TCR sequencing was done on bulk RNA from unsorted whole blood, the alpha and beta chains could not be paired. On the study overall, not on this receptor specifically: VDJdb matching was skewed toward anti-spike CD8 responses and likely underestimated virus-specific expansions by missing private and CD4 specificities.

This clonotype was seen repeatedly, ten times or more. Its cognate antigen has yet to be identified. Qualities for individual bases were not recorded, and no much larger clone is one base off. The library came from 5' RACE. For sequencing, a NextSeq 500 was employed. Unique molecular identifiers were attached to individual cDNA molecules in the TCR library protocol so that sequencing error and PCR bias could be corrected. Both TCR alpha and beta chains were sequenced, and tight co-correlation was observed between alpha and beta sequence abundances in each sample. As for the original processing: V gene, J gene and CDR3 annotation of TCR sequences was performed with Decombinator V4. Expanded TCRs were defined as changing significantly between any two time points under a Poisson model with p below 0.0001. Abundances of TCRs were expressed as counts per million after normalisation to the total number of TCRs sequenced in each sample. VDJdb, accessed 1 November 2021, was searched for CMV, EBV and SARS-CoV-2 annotated TCRs, excluding TCRs annotated for multiple antigens. TCRdb reprocessing: public reads trimmed at Q25 with fastp, clones called with MiXCR, in-frame beta chains kept. Entries are consolidated by CDR3 protein sequence, retaining the most common genes and DNA. TCRdb assigned the V and J calls; the authors' analysis was not used. Present in this sample are fewer than 60,000 distinct CDR3 sequences, approximately 9% of which were seen just once. Around 5.3% of the sample belongs to the ten largest clones.

A case-control design nested within a healthcare worker cohort in London, UK, was used, with weekly nasopharyngeal swab PCR tests and blood sampling performed. Healthcare workers were enrolled in the week of the UK lockdown, from 23 to 31 March 2020, and were followed every week for up to 16 weeks. The input for sequencing was whole blood, taken at baseline. This clonotype was obtained from an adult who was a healthcare worker with PCR-confirmed SARS-CoV-2 infection or an uninfected control (not recorded which).

The DNA sequence is given as TGTGCCAGCAGCTTGGCCGGGGTCCGCACAGATACGCAGTATTTT. Its amino acids are CASSLAGVRTDTQYF. The chain couples TRBV5-5 to TRBJ2-3; the D gene is possibly TRBD2, with 5 bases matching. Measured from the cysteine to the phenylalanine, the CDR3 is 15 residues long. The only DNA kept is the CDR3, 45 bases in frame from the first base. V was cut back by 0 bases and J by 1 base, leaving a gap of 9 bases between them. CDR1 SGHKS and CDR2 YYEKEE are derived from the germline V gene (reference sequence).